These 30 T cell receptor beta chains came from one sample sequenced in a study of T-cell reconstitution after alpha-beta-depleted transplantation in children. During its preparation, the TCRbeta library received unique molecular identifiers. TCRdb re-called the PCR reads through MiXCR, storing one row per CDR3 protein. The sample has about 980,000 distinct CDR3 sequences, 25% to 30% seen once. The sequenced sample was PBMCs, mostly from graft donor cells, obtained 360 days after TCRalphabeta/CD19-depleted stem cell transplant. Source of these receptors: a boy in the first two years of life who had a stem cell transplant for SCID, so the T cells may come from the graft donor.

The V gene is TRBV28, the J gene TRBJ1-4, with no clear D. Trimming removed 5 bases at V and 8 bases at J, with 9 bases between. The V gene's germline CDR1 is MDHEN and CDR2 SYDVKM. The CDR3 runs to 12 residues. CDR3 nucleotides: TGTGCCAGCAGTCTGGAGGAGGAAAAACTGTTTTTT. Its protein product is CASSLEEEKLFF.

Only a few counts were recorded for this clonotype. J is TRBJ2-7 and V is TRBV20-1; TRBD1 agrees at 7 bases. The CDR3 sequence is 16 residues long. Germline values: CDR1 DFQATT, CDR2 SNEGSKA (reference sequence). The V segment lost 2 bases and the J segment 0 bases; nucleotides outside the gene matches: 10. The CDR3 DNA reads as TGCAGTGCTAGAAACGGGACAGACTTTAGCTCCTACGAGCAGTACTTC. This sequence encodes CSARNGTDFSSYEQYF.

The rearrangement links TRBV5-1 to TRBJ2-3; 9 bases are shared with TRBD1. V was pared by 0 bases and J by 10 bases, with 12 bases of the junction left unmatched. In germline, CDR1 is SGHRS, CDR2 YFSETQ. There are 16 residues in the CDR3. The CDR3 protein is CASSLDRRGQGCAQYF. The CDR3 coding sequence is TGCGCCAGCAGCTTGGACAGACGGGGACAGGGATGTGCGCAGTATTTT.

This clonotype was seen only a few times. The DNA for the CDR3 is TGCAGCGCGACTAGCGGGGCAGGCAATGAGCAGTTCTTC. It codes for CSATSGAGNEQFF. The chain combines TRBV29-1 with TRBJ2-1; 11 nucleotides align to TRBD2. The CDR3 sequence is 13 residues long. Looked up from germline, CDR1 is SQVTM and CDR2 is ANQGSEA. J lost 6 bases, V lost 7 bases, and 5 bases had no gene match.

The rearrangement uses TRBV15 and TRBJ1-3; D may be TRBD1 (5 bases). This CDR3 has 15 amino acids. V dropped 9 bases and J dropped 0 bases, with 15 bases sitting between them. CDR1 is LNHNV and CDR2 is YYDKDF in the germline V gene (reference sequence). Here the CDR3 reads CATGVSRTSGNTIYF. The CDR3 bases are TGTGCCACGGGGGTCTCCAGGACCTCTGGAAACACCATATATTTT.

This clonotype appeared a few times. The V gene is TRBV12-3 or TRBV12-4, the J gene TRBJ2-2; the D is unclear. Trimming stripped 3 bases from V and 5 bases from J, with 7 bases between. The CDR3 length is 13 residues. This CDR3 reads CASSLGWTGELFF. In DNA, the CDR3 is TGTGCCAGCAGTTTGGGGTGGACCGGGGAGCTGTTTTTT.

This clonotype came up a few times. The chain couples TRBV4-1 to TRBJ1-2; 9 bases fit TRBD1. This CDR3 has 16 amino acids. With 3 bases clipped from V and 2 bases from J, the junction kept 7 bases outside the gene matches. Germline V gives CDR1 MGHRA, CDR2 YSYEKL. This chain's CDR3 is CASSHVGQGLNYGYTF. The CDR3 region has the DNA TGCGCCAGCAGCCATGTCGGACAGGGGCTGAACTATGGCTACACCTTC.

The CDR3 here is CASSGPQLASSYNEQFF. In nucleotides, the CDR3 is TGTGCCAGCAGTGGCCCCCAACTAGCGTCCTCCTACAATGAGCAGTTCTTC. This chain links TRBV2 with TRBJ2-1, with 7 bases matching TRBD2. The CDR3 covers 17 residues. Trimming took 4 bases from V and 0 from J; bases not matched to a gene: 9. The V gene's germline CDR1 is SNHLY and CDR2 FYNNEI. Full variable domain (missing parts from reference TRBV2 and TRBJ2-1): EPEVTQTPSHQVTQMGQEVILRCVPISNHLYFYWYRQILGQKVEFLVSFYNNEISEKSEIFDDQFSVERPDGSNFTLKIRSTKLEDSAMYFCASSGPQLASSYNEQFFGPGTRLTVL.

J is TRBJ1-2 and V is TRBV5-1; D unresolved. Per germline, CDR1 SGHRS and CDR2 YFSETQ. The CDR3 consists of 12 residues. V was shortened by 7 bases and J by 4 bases, with 11 bases between the two germline ends. The CDR3 DNA follows: TGCGCCAGCGGGAGCGTTCCCTATGGCTACACCTTC. It translates to CASGSVPYGYTF.

The chain is built from TRBV12-3 or TRBV12-4 and TRBJ1-1; 11 bases fit TRBD1. The V gene end was trimmed by 4 bases and the J gene end by 2 bases; junction bases not matched to a gene: 12. The CDR3 extends over 18 amino acids. This chain's CDR3 is CASSSPRGTGGLNTEAFF. For the CDR3, the DNA is TGTGCCAGCAGTTCCCCCCGGGGGACAGGGGGTCTTAACACTGAAGCTTTCTTT.

This clonotype was counted only a few times. V and J are TRBV2 and TRBJ1-2; D might be TRBD1 (5 bases). The germline V gene has CDR1 SNHLY and CDR2 FYNNEI. This CDR3 comprises 15 residues. Trimming stripped 7 bases from V and 8 bases from J, with 23 bases between. CDR3 amino acids: CASTESNSYGAGYTF. The CDR3 coding sequence is TGTGCCAGCACCGAATCAAATTCATACGGGGCCGGCTACACCTTC. The variable domain in full, with the rest retrieved from reference TRBV2 and TRBJ1-2, is EPEVTQTPSHQVTQMGQEVILRCVPISNHLYFYWYRQILGQKVEFLVSFYNNEISEKSEIFDDQFSVERPDGSNFTLKIRSTKLEDSAMYFCASTESNSYGAGYTFGSGTRLTVV.

The rearrangement joins TRBV4-2 to TRBJ1-1; a weak D match, TRBD1 (5 bases). The CDR3 is made up of 16 amino acids. Germline V gene sequence: CDR1 LGHNA, CDR2 YNFKEQ. Deletions cut 4 bases from V and 5 bases from J, with 20 bases between. CDR3 residues: CASSLDRGRGRTEAFF. The CDR3 DNA is TGTGCCAGCAGCCTGGACCGAGGTAGGGGTAGGACTGAAGCTTTCTTT.

This clonotype occurred a few times. The chain employs TRBV20-1 and TRBJ2-7; 7 nucleotides align to TRBD1. This CDR3 contains 14 residues. Trimming took 6 bases from V and 2 from J; bases not matched to a gene: 10. The V gene's germline CDR1 is DFQATT and CDR2 SNEGSKA (reference sequence). For the CDR3, the DNA is TGCAGTGCAGATACAGGGGTAGGAGCCTACGAGCAGTACTTC. Its translation: CSADTGVGAYEQYF.

Only a few counts were recorded for this clonotype. The rearrangement links TRBV28 to TRBJ1-2; D gene unclear. Deletions cut 3 bases from V and 8 bases from J, with 13 bases between. CDR1 is MDHEN, CDR2 SYDVKM, per germline. This CDR3 comprises 13 residues. The CDR3 nucleotides read TGTGCCAGCAGTTTCCCCACCGCAAGCGGCTACACCTTC. Translated, it gives CASSFPTASGYTF.

The chain recombines TRBV12-3 or TRBV12-4 with TRBJ2-7, with D uncertain. With 5 bases removed from V and 3 bases from J, the gap between germline ends came to 8 bases. This CDR3 comprises 12 residues. The CDR3 region is CASSQQVYEQYF. For the CDR3, the DNA is TGTGCCAGCAGTCAACAAGTCTACGAGCAGTACTTC.

The rearrangement links TRBV6-1 to TRBJ2-5; 7 positions agree with TRBD2. Trimming took 6 bases from V and 5 from J; bases not matched to a gene: 12. Germline-derived CDR1 and CDR2 are MNHNS and SASEGT. This CDR3 has 15 residues. The CDR3 reads CASRHDSGPRETQYF. In nucleotides, the CDR3 is TGTGCCAGCAGACACGATAGCGGGCCGAGGGAGACCCAGTACTTC.

The chain employs TRBV7-8 and TRBJ1-2, with TRBD1 matching 9 bases. Unmatched junction bases numbered 7, after V lost 4 bases and J lost 4 bases. The CDR3 runs 15 residues. The germline CDR1 and CDR2 sequences are SGHVS and FQNEAQ. CDR3 nucleotides: TGTGCCAGCAGCTCAAGGGGACAGGGCACCTATGGCTACACCTTC. Protein: CASSSRGQGTYGYTF.

The chain uses TRBV12-5 and TRBJ2-3, with 9 bases fitting TRBD1. J was trimmed by 3 bases and V by 4 bases; bases with no gene match: 2. The CDR3 is 14 amino acids. Germline CDR1 and CDR2: LGHNT and FRNRAP. The chain's CDR3 is CASGSGQGTDTQYF. The CDR3 region has the DNA TGTGCTAGTGGTTCGGGACAGGGAACAGATACGCAGTATTTT.

The V gene is TRBV7-9, the J gene TRBJ2-3, with no clear D. CDR3 length: 11 amino acids. CDR1 is SEHNR, CDR2 FQNEAQ, per germline (reference sequence). Trimming cost V 7 bases and J 6 bases, with 8 bases left between them. The CDR3 bases are TGTGCCAGCACCCCAACGGATACGCAGTATTTT. It translates to CASTPTDTQYF.

The chain has TRBV7-3 and TRBJ2-2, with 8 bases lining up with TRBD1. V dropped 1 base and J dropped 5; count of bases not matched to a gene: 15. This CDR3 comprises 19 residues. Germline V gives CDR1 SGHTA, CDR2 FQGTGA. CDR3 sequence: CASSLSPSLTGVWTGELFF. The CDR3 nucleotides are TGTGCCAGCAGCTTAAGTCCCTCCTTGACAGGGGTGTGGACCGGGGAGCTGTTTTTT.

This clonotype came up a few times. The rearrangement joins TRBV7-9 to TRBJ2-5; D remains unclear. V shed 5 bases and J shed 2 bases, with 18 bases lying between them. CDR3 length equals 16 residues. The germline V gene has CDR1 SEHNR and CDR2 FQNEAQ (reference sequence). The CDR3 is CASSPRPALIQETQYF. The DNA of the CDR3 is TGTGCCAGCAGCCCAAGACCGGCGTTGATTCAAGAGACCCAGTACTTC.

This clonotype occurred a few times. V gene TRBV6-5 combines with J gene TRBJ2-4, with D perhaps TRBD2 (7 bases). Germline V lookup: CDR1 MNHEY, CDR2 SVGAGI. Trimming removed 2 bases from V and 3 bases from J, with 14 bases in between. This CDR3 is 16 amino acids long. CDR3 nucleotide sequence: TGTGCCAGCAGTTACCTGACGCGGGGGCGCAAAAACATTCAGTACTTC. Translating it yields CASSYLTRGRKNIQYF.

The V gene is TRBV12-3 or TRBV12-4, the J gene TRBJ2-1; D tentatively fits TRBD1 or TRBD2 (7 bases each). The V gene lost 2 bases and the J gene lost 7 bases, with 12 bases spanning the gap. There are 14 residues in the CDR3. CDR3 loop: CASSLRGGQNEQFF. The CDR3 DNA sequence: TGTGCCAGCAGTTTAAGGGGGGGACAGAATGAGCAGTTCTTC.

The chain couples TRBV5-6 to TRBJ1-2; no firm D call. V was cut by 2 bases and J by 5 bases, with 4 bases left in between. The length of the CDR3 is 11 residues. CDR1 SGHDT and CDR2 YYEEEE come from the germline V gene. CDR3: CASSLKYGYTF. The CDR3 coding sequence is TGTGCCAGCAGCTTAAAATATGGCTACACCTTC.

This clonotype was counted at least ten times. This chain joins TRBV29-1 and TRBJ2-5; D is ambiguous. Germline CDR1 SQVTM, CDR2 ANQGSEA. V was trimmed by 7 bases and J by 2 bases, leaving 8 bases between them. The CDR3 extends over 11 amino acids. The CDR3 loop reads CSAVPQETQYF. CDR3 nucleotide sequence: TGCAGCGCGGTCCCACAAGAGACCCAGTACTTC. The full variable domain, rest sourced from reference TRBV29-1 and TRBJ2-5, is SAVISQKPSRDICQRGTSLTIQCQVDSQVTMMFWYRQQPGQSLTLIATANQGSEATYESGFVIDKFPISRPNLTFSTLTVSNMSPEDSSIYLCSAVPQETQYFGPGTRLLVL.

This chain connects TRBV12-3 or TRBV12-4 to TRBJ1-5, with 7 positions matching TRBD1. CDR3 length: 14 amino acids. V was pared by 3 bases and J by 7 bases, with 6 bases of the junction left unmatched. The CDR3 loop reads CASSFLGGRQPQHF. The CDR3 DNA reads as TGTGCCAGCAGTTTTCTAGGGGGCAGACAGCCCCAGCATTTT.

This clonotype was found a few times. The gene calls are TRBV12-3 or TRBV12-4 and TRBJ2-7; no firm D call. The ends were cut back, 3 bases at V and 2 bases at J, with 8 bases in the middle. This CDR3 is 13 amino acids long. The CDR3 reads CASSLIGPYEQYF. The CDR3 nucleotides read TGTGCCAGCAGTTTGATTGGGCCCTACGAGCAGTACTTC.

The chain uses TRBV12-3 or TRBV12-4 and TRBJ2-4; D gene unclear. The CDR3 totals 15 residues. The V and J ends lost 6 bases and 0 bases respectively, with 12 bases between them. The DNA for the CDR3 is TGTGCCAGCAGCTCCCGCACCCTAGCCAAAAACATTCAGTACTTC. Translated: CASSSRTLAKNIQYF.

The chain carries TRBV5-1 and TRBJ1-2; the D is unclear. This CDR3 comprises 14 residues. The germline V gene has CDR1 SGHRS and CDR2 YFSETQ. The ends were cut back, 0 bases at V and 8 bases at J, with 14 bases in the middle. Here the CDR3 DNA reads TGCGCCAGCAGCTTGGCCGAGGTCTCACCAGGCTACACCTTC. It translates to CASSLAEVSPGYTF.

The chain combines TRBV29-1 with TRBJ2-7; D could derive from TRBD1 or TRBD2 (5 bases each). CDR1 SQVTM and CDR2 ANQGSEA come from the germline V gene. V lost 3 bases and J lost 1, with 10 bases in between. The CDR3 totals 13 residues. The CDR3 coding sequence is TGCAGCGTTGAGGGGACGGATTCCTACGAGCAGTACTTC. Translated, it gives CSVEGTDSYEQYF.